The 14 T cell receptor beta chains listed next were all sequenced from one sample in a study of T cells in Graves' hyperthyroidism and ophthalmopathy. The CDR3 regions of TCR beta were amplified from RNA transcripts. HTBI primers were used for first-round RT-PCR of the TCR CDR3. TCRdb reprocessed the multiplex PCR reads via MiXCR and lists one record per CDR3 protein. The sample has some 140,000 distinct CDR3 sequences; approximately 20% are singletons. Sequenced: blood. The receptors come from a woman aged 50 to 60 with Graves' hyperthyroidism that later progressed to Graves' ophthalmopathy.

This clonotype occurred many times. The genes are TRBV3-1 and TRBJ1-1; maybe TRBD1 (5 bases). V lost 3 bases and J 10 bases, leaving 12 bases between the germline ends. The CDR3 is 12 residues long. Germline lookup yields CDR1 LGHDT and CDR2 YNNKEL (reference sequence). The CDR3 DNA follows: TGTGCCAGCAGCCAGCGAGGGGAGGTAGCTTTCTTT. This codes for CASSQRGEVAFF.

This sequence joins TRBV2 and TRBJ2-5; 7 nucleotides align to TRBD1. Germline trimming cut 5 bases from V and 8 bases from J; bases unmatched to any gene: 11. CDR3 length: 14 amino acids. Germline V gene data show CDR1 as SNHLY and CDR2 as FYNNEI. The CDR3 region is CASSLLEGAGTQYF. The CDR3 coding sequence is TGTGCCAGCAGTCTACTAGAGGGGGCGGGTACCCAGTACTTC.

This clonotype occurred a few times. The V and J genes are TRBV28 and TRBJ1-1, with a weak D call TRBD1 (6 bases). Germline V CDR1 and CDR2: MDHEN, SYDVKM. The CDR3 is 14 residues long. Trimming pared 7 bases from V and 9 bases from J, leaving 21 bases between. DNA of the CDR3: TGTGCCAGCAACCGAAGTCCAGGACAGCCACAAGCTTTCTTT. It encodes CASNRSPGQPQAFF.

This clonotype has ten or more counts. The genes are TRBV30 and TRBJ2-1; 10 nucleotides agree with TRBD2. The CDR3 totals 14 residues. V lost 0 bases, J lost 5 bases, and 1 base stayed unmatched. From germline, CDR1 is GTSNPN and CDR2 SVGIG (reference sequence). In DNA, the CDR3 is TGTGCCTGGAGTGTACTAGCGGGACACAATGAGCAGTTCTTC. Translation gives CAWSVLAGHNEQFF. Filled out from reference TRBV30 and TRBJ2-1, the complete variable domain reads SQTIHQWPATLVQPVGSPLSLECTVEGTSNPNLYWYRQAAGRGLQLLFYSVGIGQISSEVPQNLSASRPQDRQFILSSKKLLLSDSGFYLCAWSVLAGHNEQFFGPGTRLTVL.

The gene calls are TRBV10-3 and TRBJ1-2, with D possibly matching TRBD1 (6 bases). Germline V CDR1 and CDR2: ENHRY, SYGVKD. With 2 bases removed from V and 6 bases from J, the gap between germline ends came to 13 bases. This CDR3 is 14 amino acids long. The CDR3 sequence: CAISERGTFDGYTF. CDR3 DNA sequence: TGTGCCATCAGTGAGAGGGGGACGTTTGATGGCTACACCTTC.

This clonotype occurred a few times. The chain has TRBV7-2 and TRBJ2-1; TRBD2 matches 9 bases. The V segment lost 4 bases and the J segment 9 bases; nucleotides outside the gene matches: 16. There are 17 residues in the CDR3. Germline CDR1 and CDR2: SGHTA and FQGNSA. The CDR3 sequence is CASSSRRAGGIPVEQFF. CDR3 bases: TGTGCCAGCAGCTCCCGGCGCGCGGGAGGGATCCCCGTTGAGCAGTTCTTC.

The chain couples TRBV5-4 to TRBJ2-1, with 9 positions matching TRBD2. This CDR3 is 17 amino acids long. V lost 2 bases and J lost 4; bases outside the gene matches: 10. CDR1 is SGHNT, CDR2 YYREEE, per germline (reference sequence). The CDR3 sequence is CASSLEGGRARYNEQFF. The DNA for the CDR3 is TGTGCCAGCAGCTTAGAGGGCGGGAGGGCCCGTTACAATGAGCAGTTCTTC.

This clonotype was found many times. The rearrangement uses TRBV28 and TRBJ2-2; D is unclear. Germline V gives CDR1 MDHEN, CDR2 SYDVKM. The germline V and J ends were trimmed by 3 bases and 0 bases, with 8 bases remaining between them. CDR3 length: 15 amino acids. The CDR3 coding sequence is TGTGCCAGCAGTTTTGGCGGCCCGAACACCGGGGAGCTGTTTTTT. Its translation is CASSFGGPNTGELFF.

The genes are TRBV12-3 or TRBV12-4 and TRBJ2-1, with TRBD2 matching 8 bases. This CDR3 has 15 residues. V was clipped by 5 bases and J by 0 bases; unmatched bases: 3. DNA for the CDR3: TGTGCCAGCAGTGCGGGGGGACTCTCCTACAATGAGCAGTTCTTC. Its protein product is CASSAGGLSYNEQFF.

The chain employs TRBV19 and TRBJ2-1, with 9 bases that match TRBD2. This CDR3 region has 15 residues. V lost 4 bases to trimming and J lost 5 bases; unmatched junction nucleotides: 6. In germline, CDR1 is LNHDA, CDR2 SQIVND (reference sequence). This CDR3 reads CASSTGLARNNEQFF. The DNA for the CDR3 is TGTGCCAGTAGTACGGGACTAGCCAGGAACAATGAGCAGTTCTTC.

This clonotype appeared many times. The chain carries TRBV12-5 and TRBJ2-1; D uncertain. The ends were cut back, 0 bases at V and 4 bases at J, with 4 bases in the middle. Germline V gene sequence: CDR1 LGHNT, CDR2 FRNRAP. The CDR3 consists of 13 residues. The CDR3 region has the DNA TGTGCTAGTGGTTTGGTAGGATACAATGAGCAGTTCTTC. It translates to CASGLVGYNEQFF. The whole variable domain, remainder taken from reference TRBV12-5 and TRBJ2-1, is DARVTQTPRHKVTEMGQEVTMRCQPILGHNTVFWYRQTMMQGLELLAYFRNRAPLDDSGMPKDRFSAEMPDATLATLKIQPSEPRDSAVYFCASGLVGYNEQFFGPGTRLTVL.

V and J are TRBV20-1 and TRBJ2-3; 9 positions agree with TRBD2. J gave up 4 bases and V 5 bases, and 7 bases lay outside the gene matches. This CDR3 comprises 14 residues. Per germline, CDR1 DFQATT and CDR2 SNEGSKA (reference sequence). CDR3 in DNA: TGCAGTGCTGTTAGCGGGAGCAGCCCAGATACGCAGTATTTT. Residues: CSAVSGSSPDTQYF.

The gene calls are TRBV6-1 and TRBJ2-3, with D tentatively TRBD1 (5 bases). The CDR3 contains 15 residues. The germline V and J ends were trimmed by 6 bases and 3 bases, with 16 bases remaining between them. In germline, CDR1 is MNHNS, CDR2 SASEGT. The CDR3 is CASSLGRAGTDTQYF. CDR3 DNA: TGTGCCAGCAGCCTCGGCAGGGCCGGGACAGATACGCAGTATTTT.

The chain employs TRBV6-1 and TRBJ1-2; D remains unclear. V was cut by 2 bases and J by 8 bases, with 15 bases left in between. The CDR3 runs to 14 residues. Per germline, CDR1 MNHNS and CDR2 SASEGT. The CDR3 DNA is TGTGCCAGCAGTGAATCTAATTACCCGAGCGGCTACACCTTC. The encoded protein is CASSESNYPSGYTF.